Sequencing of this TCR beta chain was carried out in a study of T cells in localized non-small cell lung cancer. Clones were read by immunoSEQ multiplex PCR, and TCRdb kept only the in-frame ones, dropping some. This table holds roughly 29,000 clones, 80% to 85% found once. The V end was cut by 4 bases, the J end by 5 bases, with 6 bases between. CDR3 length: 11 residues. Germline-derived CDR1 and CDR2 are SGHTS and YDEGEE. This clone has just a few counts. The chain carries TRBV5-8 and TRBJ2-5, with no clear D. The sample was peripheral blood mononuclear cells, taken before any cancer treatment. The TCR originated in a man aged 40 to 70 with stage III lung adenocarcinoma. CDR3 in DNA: TGTGCCAGCAGCCCCGGGGAGACCCAGTACTTC. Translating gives CASSPGETQYF.